One and the same sample provided the 20 T cell receptor beta chains below, sequenced in a study of radiotherapy plus CTLA-4 blockade in lung cancer. The table came from immunoSEQ multiplex PCR; TCRdb's copy has only in-frame clones and leaves some out. Of some 50,000 clones listed, roughly 81% are singletons. Material: peripheral blood, obtained from a patient treated with radiotherapy plus ipilimumab. Receptors originate from a human donor with non-small cell lung cancer whose response to radiotherapy plus ipilimumab could not be evaluated.

The chain carries TRBV7-2 and TRBJ2-5; weak D call: TRBD1 (7 bases). Germline CDR1 and CDR2: SGHTA and FQGNSA. V lost 5 bases to trimming and J lost 2 bases, with 15 bases between them. The CDR3 sequence is 15 residues long. The CDR3 DNA reads as TGTGCCAGCAGCCTAGGAGGGACAGCTCAAGAGACCCAGTACTTC. It yields the protein CASSLGGTAQETQYF.

This rearrangement joins TRBV28 to TRBJ1-5; maybe TRBD1 (6 bases). The V gene's germline CDR1 is MDHEN and CDR2 SYDVKM. Trimming took 6 bases from V and 1 from J, leaving 16 bases between them. The CDR3 loop spans 16 amino acids. The DNA of the CDR3 is TGTGCCAGCAGAAACTCCGGGACACCGAGCAATCAGCCCCAGCATTTT. Translation: CASRNSGTPSNQPQHF.

The rearrangement joins TRBV5-1 to TRBJ2-1; 7 bases agree with TRBD1. The trim removed 7 bases at V and 5 bases at J, leaving 15 bases unmatched. Per germline, CDR1 SGHRS and CDR2 YFSETQ. The CDR3 extends over 16 amino acids. Here the CDR3 reads CASFPDPGQSNNEQFF. In DNA form, the CDR3 reads TGCGCCAGCTTCCCCGACCCGGGACAGAGCAACAATGAGCAGTTCTTC.

This chain uses TRBV19 with TRBJ1-2; tentative D call: TRBD1 (6 bases). This CDR3 has 15 amino acids. V lost 4 bases and J 0 bases, leaving 12 bases between the germline ends. Germline lookup yields CDR1 LNHDA and CDR2 SQIVND (reference sequence). This CDR3 reads CASSRTEPPNYGYTF. The CDR3 DNA reads TGTGCCAGTAGTAGGACAGAACCACCTAACTATGGCTACACCTTC.

The V and J genes are TRBV28 and TRBJ1-5; D might be TRBD1 (6 bases). Germline V gives CDR1 MDHEN, CDR2 SYDVKM. The CDR3 contains 15 residues. The V end lost 5 bases, the J end lost 4 bases, and 15 bases lay between the germline ends. As DNA, the CDR3 is TGTGCCAGCAGTACACAGGGCACTCTAAATCAGCCCCAGCATTTT. Its protein is CASSTQGTLNQPQHF.

This chain uses TRBV28 with TRBJ2-1, with D unclear. The germline gives CDR1 MDHEN, CDR2 SYDVKM. Trimming removed 2 bases at V and 9 bases at J, with 8 bases between. CDR3 length: 12 amino acids. The CDR3 DNA reads TGTGCCAGCAGTTTAGGTCCGGGTGAGCAGTTCTTC. Its protein is CASSLGPGEQFF.

The rearrangement joins TRBV4-2 to TRBJ2-5; possibly TRBD1 for D (5 bases). CDR1 LGHNA and CDR2 YNFKEQ come from the germline V gene. Between the trimmed V and J ends, which lost 0 bases and 5 bases, there was a span of 16 bases. The CDR3 is 16 residues long. This chain's CDR3 is CASSQERAGLWETQYF. The DNA for the CDR3 is TGTGCCAGCAGCCAAGAAAGGGCAGGGTTGTGGGAGACCCAGTACTTC.

This clone showed up just once. The V call is TRBV19, the J call TRBJ1-5, with no clear D. The CDR3 consists of 15 residues. The ends were cut back, 7 bases at V and 0 bases at J, with 13 bases in the middle. Looked up from germline, CDR1 is LNHDA and CDR2 is SQIVND (reference sequence). The CDR3 DNA follows: TGTGCCAGTACCATCGACTTCTATAGCAATCAGCCCCAGCATTTT. This translates into CASTIDFYSNQPQHF. Complete variable domain (other parts from reference TRBV19 and TRBJ1-5): DGGITQSPKYLFRKEGQNVTLSCEQNLNHDAMYWYRQDPGQGLRLIYYSQIVNDFQKGDIAEGYSVSREKKESFPLTVTSAQKNPTAFYLCASTIDFYSNQPQHFGDGTRLSIL.

The rearrangement uses TRBV11-1 and TRBJ2-7; D remains ambiguous. The CDR3 runs 14 residues. V was trimmed by 5 bases and J by 0 bases, leaving 11 bases between them. Looked up from germline, CDR1 is SGHAT and CDR2 is FQDESV (reference sequence). CDR3 loop: CASSPGLSSYEQYF. The CDR3 DNA reads as TGTGCCAGCAGCCCGGGTCTAAGCTCCTACGAGCAGTACTTC.

The V call is TRBV12-2, the J call TRBJ2-3; no DNA check was done on the table's D call, TRBD2. TRBV12-2 is described as a pseudogene. The CDR3 runs 13 residues. CDR3 in amino acids: CASRPWGADTQYF. The CDR3 bases are TGTGCAAGTCGTCCGTGGGGGGCAGATACGCAGTATTTT.

The rearrangement links TRBV11-3 to TRBJ2-1, with unresolved D. This CDR3 is built from 14 residues. Germline V lookup: CDR1 SGHNT, CDR2 YENEEA. V was pared by 5 bases and J by 3 bases, with 11 bases between. In nucleotides, the CDR3 is TGTGCCAGCAGCGTAAGTAGTTTCTACAATGAGCAGTTCTTC. Translation: CASSVSSFYNEQFF.

The CDR3 loop is CASSLLGTGGGAFF. CDR3 bases: TGTGCCAGCAGCTTGTTGGGGACAGGGGGAGGAGCTTTCTTT. The chain links TRBV5-5 to TRBJ1-1; 11 nucleotides agree with TRBD1. The J segment lost 10 bases and the V segment lost 1 base, leaving 6 bases of the junction unmatched. This CDR3 contains 14 residues. Germline V gene lookup returns CDR1 SGHKS and CDR2 YYEKEE (reference sequence). The full variable domain, with the rest looked up from reference TRBV5-5 and TRBJ1-1, is DAGVTQSPTHLIKTRGQQVTLRCSPISGHKSVSWYQQVLGQGPQFIFQYYEKEERGRGNFPDRFSARQFPNYSSELNVNALLLGDSALYLCASSLLGTGGGAFFGQGTRLTVV.

This chain connects TRBV7-2 to TRBJ2-2; 9 bases map to TRBD2. This CDR3 is built from 14 residues. The germline V gene encodes CDR1 SGHTA and CDR2 FQGNSA. Losses at the gene ends were 7 bases for V and 4 bases for J; bases not matched to a gene: 4. The CDR3 region is CASTSGRTTGELFF. The CDR3 nucleotides are TGTGCCAGCACCAGCGGGAGGACCACCGGGGAGCTGTTTTTT.

This clone was counted only a few times. CDR3 bases: TGCGCCAGCAGCCAAGTGCGGGACCTACGCGAGCAGTACTTC. Encoded protein: CASSQVRDLREQYF. The chain recombines TRBV4-1 with TRBJ2-7; a possible D gene is TRBD2 (6 bases). Germline assignment: CDR1 MGHRA and CDR2 YSYEKL. With 1 base removed from V and 6 bases from J, the gap between germline ends came to 13 bases. The CDR3 runs 14 residues.

The chain links TRBV7-9 to TRBJ1-5, with TRBD1 matching over 7 bases. The CDR3 consists of 13 residues. Per the germline V gene, CDR1 is SEHNR and CDR2 is FQNEAQ (reference sequence). The trim removed 6 bases at V and 6 bases at J, leaving 5 bases unmatched. CDR3 region: CASSLTGLQPQHF. The CDR3 region has the DNA TGTGCCAGCAGTCTGACAGGGCTTCAGCCCCAGCATTTT.

The chain employs TRBV28 and TRBJ2-1; D is unresolved. The CDR3 is 11 residues long. CDR1 MDHEN and CDR2 SYDVKM come from the germline V gene. Trimming pared 4 bases from V and 4 bases from J, leaving 2 bases between. CDR3 amino acids: CASSSYNEQFF. The DNA for the CDR3 is TGTGCCAGCAGTTCTTACAATGAGCAGTTCTTC. The complete variable domain, with remaining parts taken from reference TRBV28 and TRBJ2-1, reads DVKVTQSSRYLVKRTGEKVFLECVQDMDHENMFWYRQDPGLGLRLIYFSYDVKMKEKGDIPEGYSVSREKKERFSLILESASTNQTSMYLCASSSYNEQFFGPGTRLTVL.

The chain links TRBV10-3 to TRBJ1-1, with TRBD1 matching 12 bases. CDR1 is ENHRY, CDR2 SYGVKD, per germline. The CDR3 totals 19 residues. V dropped 7 bases and J dropped 0; count of bases not matched to a gene: 15. CDR3 bases: TGTGCCATCACGCCGGGACAGGGGGCGCGAGGGGCCTTGAACACTGAAGCTTTCTTT. Its translation: CAITPGQGARGALNTEAFF.

In the case of this clone: The sample holds other DNA sequences that translate to the same CDR3. V gene TRBV7-8 combines with J gene TRBJ2-2; 7 positions agree with TRBD2. CDR1 and CDR2 (germline): SGHVS, FQNEAQ. V trimming: 3 bases; J trimming: 3 bases; junction bases outside the gene matches: 7. The CDR3 sequence is 16 residues long. The CDR3 sequence: CASSFASGRYTGELFF. CDR3 coding DNA: TGTGCCAGCAGCTTTGCTAGCGGACGATACACCGGGGAGCTGTTTTTT.

The gene calls are TRBV7-2 and TRBJ1-1, with D maybe TRBD1 (6 bases). CDR3 length equals 13 residues. CDR1 and CDR2 from the germline V gene are SGHTA and FQGNSA. Trimming left V 6 bases short and J 8 bases short, with 16 bases between. The CDR3 region has the DNA TGTGCCAGCAGGGTTCAACACGGACAGGAAGCTTTCTTT. Its translation is CASRVQHGQEAFF.

J is TRBJ2-7 and V is TRBV6-5, with D possibly matching TRBD1 (6 bases). V was shortened by 3 bases and J by 3 bases, with 15 bases between the two germline ends. Germline-derived CDR1 and CDR2 are MNHEY and SVGAGI. CDR3 size: 15 residues. The CDR3 DNA is TGTGCCAGCAGTTATCTCAGGGGCCCCAACTACGAGCAGTACTTC. It specifies CASSYLRGPNYEQYF.